Listed below are T cell receptor beta chains from one sample, sequenced in a study of cytomegalovirus exposure and HLA in healthy donors. Some clones are missing from TCRdb's copy, which holds only in-frame ones; the method was immunoSEQ multiplex PCR. The profile shows around 300,000 clones, roughly 70% of them singletons. Sequenced sample: PBMCs. These receptor sequences come from a female donor in good health and CMV-seronegative. Each CDR3 is given with its conserved first and last residue. The D gene is left open where the match is weak.

cdr3_aa	d_call	v_call	j_call
CASSLSWENTIYF	-	TRBV11-2	TRBJ1-3
CASSEGTSEYFLSYNEQFF	TRBD2	TRBV6-1	TRBJ2-1
CASSGDTHPGANVLTF	-	TRBV6-1	TRBJ2-6
CASSSRQGADTQYF	TRBD1	TRBV11-2	TRBJ2-3
CASSFTGGSGNTIYF	TRBD1	TRBV7-9	TRBJ1-3
CASSLIGEGWANTEAFF	-	TRBV11-3	TRBJ1-1
CASSLGNLNTEAFF	-	TRBV11-2	TRBJ1-1
CASSLEGQIYNYGYTF	TRBD1	TRBV5-1	TRBJ1-2
CAWSRVGRVGELFF	TRBD2	TRBV30	TRBJ2-2
CASSRGGQRETDTQYF	TRBD2	TRBV5-1	TRBJ2-3
CASSRTGGGDQPQHF	TRBD1	TRBV7-9	TRBJ1-5
CASTLPRGANYGYTF	TRBD1	TRBV7-9	TRBJ1-2
CASRPRPTGTGSYEQYF	TRBD1	TRBV2	TRBJ2-7
CASSRTGVGTEAFF	TRBD1	TRBV6-4	TRBJ1-1
CASNFGTHSYEQYF	-	TRBV5-6	TRBJ2-7
CASSGPSGLGSYNEQFF	TRBD2	TRBV6-1	TRBJ2-1
CASRGDSAYEQYF	TRBD1	TRBV27	TRBJ2-7
CASSPLQGSPYGYTF	-	TRBV18	TRBJ1-2
CASSVAPGVYEQYF	-	TRBV9	TRBJ2-7
CASSSLSGRLYEQYF	TRBD2	TRBV11-2	TRBJ2-7
CASSFTGANVLTF	-	TRBV7-2	TRBJ2-6
CASSQVLGGAGELFF	-	TRBV18	TRBJ2-2
CASSLQGYYEQYF	-	TRBV7-8	TRBJ2-7
CASSDGGHYEQYF	-	TRBV7-9	TRBJ2-7
CASSAGTSGSYEQYF	TRBD2	TRBV11-1	TRBJ2-7
CASGLSGGVASSF	TRBD1	TRBV12-5	TRBJ2-3
CASTLQGSGANVLTF	-	TRBV6-1	TRBJ2-6
CASSLTDGVGEQYF	-	TRBV7-8	TRBJ2-7
CATSDTGTEAFF	-	TRBV30	TRBJ1-1
CASSLARTGGFVTQYF	TRBD1	TRBV5-1	TRBJ2-3
CASSITGGSSYEQYF	TRBD2	TRBV19	TRBJ2-7
CASSLAPPSGGEQFF	TRBD2	TRBV7-2	TRBJ2-1
CASSPQRGGNNEQFF	TRBD2	TRBV18	TRBJ2-1
CASSLDYFQETQYF	-	TRBV5-5	TRBJ2-5
CASSLSGRRVETQYF	TRBD2	TRBV4-1	TRBJ2-5
CAISERTGSWSEQFF	TRBD1	TRBV10-3	TRBJ2-1
CASRGSSYEQYF	-	TRBV6-5	TRBJ2-7
CAWSIQGASYNEQFF	TRBD1	TRBV30	TRBJ2-1
CASGRNRQETQYF	-	TRBV2	TRBJ2-5
CASSPPVGDGSYNEQFF	-	TRBV18	TRBJ2-1
CASSVFGSWEQYF	-	TRBV7-2	TRBJ2-7
CASSPTGTGDTEAFF	TRBD1	TRBV7-3	TRBJ1-1
CASSLKGSGGSYEQYF	TRBD2	TRBV27	TRBJ2-7
CASSLRGLGLLIHEQFF	TRBD2	TRBV28	TRBJ2-1
CASSQDQRRFGSSYNEQFF	-	TRBV4-1	TRBJ2-1
CASSLRGGSTDTQYF	-	TRBV7-3	TRBJ2-3